The source of this T cell receptor (beta chain) is a study of CD4 T cells in relation to SARS-CoV-2 and coronaviruses. Notes on this clone: The antigen is not known.

Sequencing was performed with immunoSEQ multiplex PCR; in TCRdb, only in-frame clones are kept and a portion is missing. This sample has 26,000 or so clones, with around 76% found just once. The V gene lost 0 bases and the J gene lost 7 bases, with 7 bases spanning the gap. CDR1 is SGHAT, CDR2 FQNNGV, per germline. The CDR3 extends over 13 amino acids. Unexposed donor CD4+ T cells date from 2011-2018, before the COVID-19 pandemic. After about 10 days of culture, CD4+ T cells were isolated. Cells permitting, SARS-CoV-2 S/N and four cold-coronavirus spikes were tested on unexposed-donor CD4+ T cells. The TCR sequence derives from a human donor in good health. Sequenced input: CD4+ T cells from PBMCs, cultured in vitro. This chain uses TRBV11-2 with TRBJ2-1; perhaps TRBD2 as D (5 bases). The CDR3 DNA reads as TGTGCCAGCAGCTTAGATTGGGAGAATGAGCAGTTCTTC. It encodes CASSLDWENEQFF.